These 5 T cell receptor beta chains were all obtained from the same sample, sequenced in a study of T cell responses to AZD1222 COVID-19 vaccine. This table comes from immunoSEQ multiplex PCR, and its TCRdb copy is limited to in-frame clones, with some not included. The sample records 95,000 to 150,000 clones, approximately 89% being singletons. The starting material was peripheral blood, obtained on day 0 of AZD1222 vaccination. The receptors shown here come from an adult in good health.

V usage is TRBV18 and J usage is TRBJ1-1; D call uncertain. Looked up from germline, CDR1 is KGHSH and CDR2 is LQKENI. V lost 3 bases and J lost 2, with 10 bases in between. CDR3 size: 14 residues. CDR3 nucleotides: TGTGCCAGCTCACCCTACGAGAGTAACACTGAAGCTTTCTTT. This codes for CASSPYESNTEAFF.

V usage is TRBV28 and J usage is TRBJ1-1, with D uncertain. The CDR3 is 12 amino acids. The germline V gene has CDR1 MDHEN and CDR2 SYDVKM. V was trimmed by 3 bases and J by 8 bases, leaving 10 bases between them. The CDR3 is CASSFGVGEAFF. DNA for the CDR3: TGTGCCAGCAGTTTTGGGGTGGGGGAAGCTTTCTTT.

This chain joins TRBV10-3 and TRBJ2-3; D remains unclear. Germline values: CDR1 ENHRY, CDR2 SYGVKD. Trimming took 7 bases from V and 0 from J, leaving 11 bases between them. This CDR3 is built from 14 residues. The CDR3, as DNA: TGTGCCATCAAAGATGGCTTAAGCACAGATACGCAGTATTTT. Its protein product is CAIKDGLSTDTQYF.

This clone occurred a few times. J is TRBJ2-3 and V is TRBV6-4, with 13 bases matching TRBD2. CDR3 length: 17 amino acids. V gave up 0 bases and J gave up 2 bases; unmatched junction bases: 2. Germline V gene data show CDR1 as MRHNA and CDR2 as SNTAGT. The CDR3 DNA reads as TGTGCCAGCAGTGACTCGACTAGCGGGGGGCCCACAGATACGCAGTATTTT. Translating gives CASSDSTSGGPTDTQYF.

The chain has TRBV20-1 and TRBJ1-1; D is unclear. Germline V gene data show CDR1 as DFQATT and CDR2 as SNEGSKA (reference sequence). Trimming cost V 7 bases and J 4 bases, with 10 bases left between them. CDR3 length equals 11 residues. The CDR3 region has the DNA TGCAGTGTATTTGGGAGCACTGAAGCTTTCTTT. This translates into CSVFGSTEAFF.